This T cell receptor beta chain came from a study of blood T cell repertoires in COVID-19. Study background: COVID-19 samples, acute and convalescent, were from the United States, Italy and Spain. T cells, B-cell-depleted T cells, or PBMCs provided the cDNA or gDNA that served as material.

Under the authors' procedure: Cell counts per sample came from amplifying reference gene primers. TCRdb keeps only in-frame clones here, not all; method: immunoSEQ multiplex PCR. The V and J calls and clone size come from that table; D and trimming were worked out from the DNA. The sample lists about 85,000 clones; almost 90% were seen once. Germline trimming cut 4 bases from V and 0 bases from J; bases unmatched to any gene: 26. Germline CDR1 reads MGHRA; CDR2 reads YSYEKL. CDR3 length equals 22 residues. Specimen: peripheral blood. The source is a woman aged 80 or over with active or convalescent COVID-19. The chain joins TRBV4-1 to TRBJ1-1; TRBD1 agrees at 7 bases. CDR3 in DNA: TGCGCCAGCAGCCCTTCGTTCTCCGGGACAGCCAACAGACTGCGAATGAACACTGAAGCTTTCTTT. This gives the protein CASSPSFSGTANRLRMNTEAFF.